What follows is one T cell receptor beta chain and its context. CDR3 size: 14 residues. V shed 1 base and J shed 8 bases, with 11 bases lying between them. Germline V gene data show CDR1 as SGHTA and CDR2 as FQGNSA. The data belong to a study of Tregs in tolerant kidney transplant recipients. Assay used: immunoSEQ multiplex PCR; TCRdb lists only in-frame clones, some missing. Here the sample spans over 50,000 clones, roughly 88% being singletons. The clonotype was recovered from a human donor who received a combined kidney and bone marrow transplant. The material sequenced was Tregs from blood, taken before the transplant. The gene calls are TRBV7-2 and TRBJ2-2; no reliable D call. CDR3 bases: TGTGCCAGCAGCTTAGGGCAGGTCGGAGGGGAGCTGTTTTTT. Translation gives CASSLGQVGGELFF.